This T cell receptor (beta chain) was captured by sequencing in a study of identical twins. Germline assignment: CDR1 SGHKS and CDR2 YYEKEE (reference sequence). J was trimmed by 9 bases and V by 4 bases; bases with no gene match: 10. The CDR3 has 14 residues. General observations from the study: Beta out-of-frame sequences showed weaker excess twin sharing.

One entry per CDR3 protein results from TCRdb running MiXCR on the 5' RACE reads. The sample carries approximately 410,000 distinct CDR3 sequences, under 20% recorded once. In this sample, this clonotype turned up a few times. The antigen remains unidentified. The sequencing sample was made of naive T cells sorted from blood. The genes are TRBV5-5 and TRBJ2-5; 9 nucleotides line up with TRBD1. This receptor was taken from a man in his forties or fifties in good health. The CDR3 reads CASSARDRERSQYF. As DNA, the CDR3 is TGTGCCAGCAGCGCCAGGGACAGGGAACGGTCCCAGTACTTC. Drawing the rest from reference TRBV5-5 and TRBJ2-5, the complete variable domain is DAGVTQSPTHLIKTRGQQVTLRCSPISGHKSVSWYQQVLGQGPQFIFQYYEKEERGRGNFPDRFSARQFPNYSSELNVNALLLGDSALYLCASSARDRERSQYFGPGTRLLVL.